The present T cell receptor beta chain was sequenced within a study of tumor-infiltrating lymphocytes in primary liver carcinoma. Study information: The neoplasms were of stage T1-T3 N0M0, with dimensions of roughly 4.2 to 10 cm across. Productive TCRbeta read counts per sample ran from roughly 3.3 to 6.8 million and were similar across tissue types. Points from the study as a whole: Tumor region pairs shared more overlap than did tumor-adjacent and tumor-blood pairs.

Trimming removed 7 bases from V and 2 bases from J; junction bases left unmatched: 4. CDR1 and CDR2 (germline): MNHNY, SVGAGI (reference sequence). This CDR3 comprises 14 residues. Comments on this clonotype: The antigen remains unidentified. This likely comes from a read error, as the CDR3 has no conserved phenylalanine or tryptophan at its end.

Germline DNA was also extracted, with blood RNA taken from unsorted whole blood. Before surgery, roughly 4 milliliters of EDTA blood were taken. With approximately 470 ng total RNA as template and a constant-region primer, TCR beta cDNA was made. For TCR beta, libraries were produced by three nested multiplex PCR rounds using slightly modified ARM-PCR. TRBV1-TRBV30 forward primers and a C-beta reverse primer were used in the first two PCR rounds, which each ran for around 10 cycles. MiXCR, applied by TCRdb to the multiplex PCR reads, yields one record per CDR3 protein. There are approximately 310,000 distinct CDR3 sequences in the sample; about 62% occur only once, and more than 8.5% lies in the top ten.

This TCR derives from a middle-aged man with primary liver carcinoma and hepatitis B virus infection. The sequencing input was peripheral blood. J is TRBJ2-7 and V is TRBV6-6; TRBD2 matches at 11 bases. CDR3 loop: CASNIAGGPYEQYL. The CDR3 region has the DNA TGTGCCAGCAATATAGCGGGAGGGCCCTACGAGCAGTACCTC.